This T cell receptor (beta chain) is from a study of somatic mutations in cytotoxic T cells in rheumatoid arthritis. Findings and caveats of the study: No significant CD8+ T-cell clonality difference was found between rheumatoid arthritis patients and age-matched controls.

A remark on this clone: Its specificity is not known. The same CDR3 is also encoded by other DNA sequences in this sample.

Among the healthy controls, all of them blood donors, the median age was around 53 years (range roughly 20-80) and 50% to 70% were female. Produced via immunoSEQ multiplex PCR; TCRdb's table is partial and in-frame only. Of about 26,000 clones listed, around 76% are singletons. Trimming left V 2 bases short and J 8 bases short, with 9 bases between. The CDR3 loop spans 12 amino acids. Germline-derived CDR1 and CDR2 are MGHDK and SYGVNS. V usage is TRBV25-1 and J usage is TRBJ1-2; no reliable D call. The specimen was CD8+ T cells sorted from blood. This TCR was sampled from a man in his fifties or sixties in good health. The CDR3 nucleotides read TGTGCCAGCAGTGAAGTGAGGCGAGGCTACACCTTC. It is translated as CASSEVRRGYTF.